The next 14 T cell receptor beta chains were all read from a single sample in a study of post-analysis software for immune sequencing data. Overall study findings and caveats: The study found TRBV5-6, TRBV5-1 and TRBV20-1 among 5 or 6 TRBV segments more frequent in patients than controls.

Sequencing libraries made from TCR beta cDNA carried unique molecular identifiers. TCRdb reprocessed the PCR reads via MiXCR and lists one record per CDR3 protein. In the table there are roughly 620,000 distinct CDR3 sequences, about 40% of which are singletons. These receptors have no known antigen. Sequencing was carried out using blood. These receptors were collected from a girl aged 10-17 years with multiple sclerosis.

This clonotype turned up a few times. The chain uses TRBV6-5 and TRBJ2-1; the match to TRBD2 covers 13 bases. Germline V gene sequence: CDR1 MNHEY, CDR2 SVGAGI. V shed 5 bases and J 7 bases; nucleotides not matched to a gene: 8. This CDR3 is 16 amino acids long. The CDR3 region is CASSLSGTSGKNEQFF. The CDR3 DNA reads TGTGCCAGCAGTCTATCTGGGACTAGCGGGAAAAATGAGCAGTTCTTC.

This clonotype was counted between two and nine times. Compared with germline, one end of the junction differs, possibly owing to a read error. CDR3 sequence reads: CASSIADPVAYEQYF. CDR3 DNA sequence: TGCGCCAGTAGTATCGCGGACCCAGTCGCCTACGAGCAGTACTTC. The chain carries TRBV19 and TRBJ2-7; D gene ambiguous. The germline V gene encodes CDR1 LNHDA and CDR2 SQIVND (reference sequence). This CDR3 contains 15 residues.

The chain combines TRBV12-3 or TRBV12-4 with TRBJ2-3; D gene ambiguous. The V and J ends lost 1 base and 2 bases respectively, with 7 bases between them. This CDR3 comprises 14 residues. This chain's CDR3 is CASSLDLFTDTQYF. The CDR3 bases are TGTGCCAGCAGTTTAGATCTTTTCACAGATACGCAGTATTTT.

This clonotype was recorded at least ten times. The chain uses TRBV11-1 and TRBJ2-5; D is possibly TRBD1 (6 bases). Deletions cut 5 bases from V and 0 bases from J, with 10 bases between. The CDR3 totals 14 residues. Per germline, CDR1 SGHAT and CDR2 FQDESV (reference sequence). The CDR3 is CASSTDRYQETQYF. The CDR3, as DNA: TGTGCCAGCAGCACGGACAGATACCAAGAGACCCAGTACTTC.

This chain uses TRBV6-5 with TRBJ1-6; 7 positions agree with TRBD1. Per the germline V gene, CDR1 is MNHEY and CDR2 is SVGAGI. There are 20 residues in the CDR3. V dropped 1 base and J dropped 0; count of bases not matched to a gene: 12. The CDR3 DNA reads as TGTGCCAGCAGTTACTGGGACAGACCTTCCCTGGGCTCCTATAATTCACCCCTCCACTTT. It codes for CASSYWDRPSLGSYNSPLHF.

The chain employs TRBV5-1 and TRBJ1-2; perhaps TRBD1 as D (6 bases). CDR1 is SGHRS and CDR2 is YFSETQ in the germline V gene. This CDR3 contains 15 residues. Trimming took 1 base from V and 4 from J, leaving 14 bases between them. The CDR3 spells CASSLSRGEVYGYTF. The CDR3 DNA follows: TGCGCCAGCAGCTTGAGCAGGGGCGAGGTCTATGGCTACACCTTC. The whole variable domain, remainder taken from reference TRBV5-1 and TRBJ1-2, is KAGVTQTPRYLIKTRGQQVTLSCSPISGHRSVSWYQQTPGQGLQFLFEYFSETQRNKGNFPGRFSGRQFSNSRSEMNVSTLELGDSALYLCASSLSRGEVYGYTFGSGTRLTVV.

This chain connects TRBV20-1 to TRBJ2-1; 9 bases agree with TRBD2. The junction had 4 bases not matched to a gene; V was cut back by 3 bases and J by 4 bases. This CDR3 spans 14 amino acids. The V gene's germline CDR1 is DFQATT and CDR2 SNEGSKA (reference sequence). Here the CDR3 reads CSASWLAGYNEQFF. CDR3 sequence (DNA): TGCAGTGCTAGTTGGCTAGCGGGATACAATGAGCAGTTCTTC.

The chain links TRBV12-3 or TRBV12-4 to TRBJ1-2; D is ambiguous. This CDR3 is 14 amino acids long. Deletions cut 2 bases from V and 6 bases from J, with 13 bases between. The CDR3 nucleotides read TGTGCCAGCAGTTTAACCGACATGGAGGATGGCTACACCTTC. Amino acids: CASSLTDMEDGYTF.

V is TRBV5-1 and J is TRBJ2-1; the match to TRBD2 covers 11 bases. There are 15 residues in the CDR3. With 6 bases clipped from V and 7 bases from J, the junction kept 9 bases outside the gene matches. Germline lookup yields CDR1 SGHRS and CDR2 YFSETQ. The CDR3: CASKIIAGGLNEQFF. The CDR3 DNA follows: TGCGCCAGCAAAATCATAGCGGGGGGGTTGAATGAGCAGTTCTTC.

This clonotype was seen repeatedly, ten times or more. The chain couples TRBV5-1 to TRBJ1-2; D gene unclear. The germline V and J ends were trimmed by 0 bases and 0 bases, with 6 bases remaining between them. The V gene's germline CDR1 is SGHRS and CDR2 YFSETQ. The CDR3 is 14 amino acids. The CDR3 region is CASSLATANYGYTF. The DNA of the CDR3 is TGCGCCAGCAGCTTGGCTACAGCTAACTATGGCTACACCTTC.

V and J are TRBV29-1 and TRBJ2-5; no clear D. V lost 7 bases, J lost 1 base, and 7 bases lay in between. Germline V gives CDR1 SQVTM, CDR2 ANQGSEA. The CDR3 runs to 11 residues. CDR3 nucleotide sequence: TGCAGCGGCGGACCCCAAGAGACCCAGTACTTC. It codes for CSGGPQETQYF.

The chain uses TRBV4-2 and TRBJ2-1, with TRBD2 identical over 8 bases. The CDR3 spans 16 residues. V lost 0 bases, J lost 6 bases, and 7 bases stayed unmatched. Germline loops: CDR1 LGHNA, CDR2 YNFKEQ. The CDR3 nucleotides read TGTGCCAGCAGCCAAGACCTGGCGGGAGGCCGCAATGAGCAGTTCTTC. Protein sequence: CASSQDLAGGRNEQFF.

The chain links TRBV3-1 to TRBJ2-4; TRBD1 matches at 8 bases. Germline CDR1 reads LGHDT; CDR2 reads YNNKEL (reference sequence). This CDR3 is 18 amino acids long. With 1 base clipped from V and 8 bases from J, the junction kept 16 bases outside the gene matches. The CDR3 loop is CASSQASPGGRKWDIQYF. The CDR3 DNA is TGTGCCAGCAGCCAAGCGTCTCCAGGGGGCCGTAAATGGGACATTCAGTACTTC.

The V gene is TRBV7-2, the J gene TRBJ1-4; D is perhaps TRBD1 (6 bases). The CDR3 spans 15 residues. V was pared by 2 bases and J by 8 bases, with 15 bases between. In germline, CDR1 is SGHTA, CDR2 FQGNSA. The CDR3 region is CASSLIQGFGEKLFF. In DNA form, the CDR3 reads TGTGCCAGCAGCTTAATTCAGGGGTTTGGCGAAAAACTGTTTTTT.